This is a list of T cell receptor beta chains from one sample in a study of T-cell reconstitution after alpha-beta-depleted transplantation in children. TCRdb used MiXCR to reprocess the PCR reads, holding one entry per CDR3 protein. This table holds roughly 500,000 distinct CDR3 sequences, about 18% found once. Specimen: PBMCs from the stem cell graft donor, collected from the stem cell graft. The receptors here all came from a human donor who donated a stem cell graft to a child with acute lymphoblastic leukemia. Each CDR3 is given with its conserved first and last residue. The order of the fields is J gene, V gene, clone size, D gene, CDR3 DNA, CDR3 protein. The D gene is left open where the match is weak. Clone size, where shown, is once, few, many, or a class for clones that have expanded.

TRBJ1-1 | TRBV27 | few | NA | TGTGCCAGCACCTTGGCGTATGGCACTGAAGCTTTCTTT | CASTLAYGTEAFF
TRBJ2-5 | TRBV18 | NA | TRBD2 | TGTGCCAGCTCACCAAGGACTAGCGGGAGTGGAGAGACCCAGTACTTC | CASSPRTSGSGETQYF
TRBJ1-4 | TRBV27 | NA | TRBD1 | TGTGCCAGCAGTTCCGGACAGGGACGTTCAACTAATGAAAAACTGTTTTTT | CASSSGQGRSTNEKLFF
TRBJ2-1 | TRBV7-9 | NA | TRBD1 | TGTGCCAGCAATCTCGGGACAGGGGGCGAAAATGAGCAGTTCTTC | CASNLGTGGENEQFF
TRBJ1-1 | TRBV18 | NA | NA | TGTGCCAGCTCGCCGTCCGCGACGGACACTGAAGCTTTCTTT | CASSPSATDTEAFF
TRBJ1-1 | TRBV18 | NA | TRBD1 | TGTGCCAGCTCACGACGGGACAGCGAACGGGCGCGAGCTTTCTTT | CASSRRDSERARAFF
TRBJ2-3 | TRBV5-1 | NA | NA | TGCGCCAGCAGCTCGAGTTTGGGGCCTGGGAGCACAGATACGCAGTATTTT | CASSSSLGPGSTDTQYF
TRBJ2-1 | TRBV6-5 | few | NA | TGTGCCAGCAGTTCCGTAGCCCCTACCTACAATGAGCAGTTCTTC | CASSSVAPTYNEQFF
TRBJ2-7 | TRBV29-1 | NA | NA | TGCAGCGTCGCGGCCCCCTACGAGCAGTACTTC | CSVAAPYEQYF
TRBJ2-2 | TRBV12-3/TRBV12-4 | few | TRBD2 | TGTGCCAGCAGTTTCGGACTAGTAACCGGGGAGCTGTTTTTT | CASSFGLVTGELFF
TRBJ2-1 | TRBV7-9 | few | NA | TGTGCCAGCAGCCCTAGGTTTGATGAGCAGTTCTTC | CASSPRFDEQFF
TRBJ1-1 | TRBV5-5 | NA | NA | TGTGCCAGCTTCCCCCCAGGGAACACTGAAGCTTTCTTT | CASFPPGNTEAFF
TRBJ2-7 | TRBV27 | few | TRBD1 | TGTGCCAGCAGCTCCGCGACAGGGGTCTACTACGAGCAGTACTTC | CASSSATGVYYEQYF
TRBJ2-1 | TRBV29-1 | NA | NA | TGCAGCGTTGTCATTCGGGTTTACAATGAGCAGTTCTTC | CSVVIRVYNEQFF
TRBJ2-3 | TRBV12-3/TRBV12-4 | few | TRBD2 | TGTGCCAGCAGTCCCGGGACTAGCGCCATTGGGCACTATACGCAGTATTTT | CASSPGTSAIGHYTQYF
TRBJ2-1 | TRBV7-3 | few | TRBD2 | TGTGCCAGCAGCCCCTTAGCGGGAGGGTCGGAGCAGTTCTTC | CASSPLAGGSEQFF
TRBJ1-2 | TRBV7-9 | few | TRBD1 | TGTGCCAGCAGCAAGGGACAGGGCAACTATGGCTACACCTTC | CASSKGQGNYGYTF
TRBJ1-5 | TRBV27 | NA | NA | TGTGCCAGCAGTTTAGCCGCCCGCGAACCTCTACATTTT | CASSLAAREPLHF
TRBJ1-5 | TRBV6-2/TRBV6-3 | NA | NA | TGTGCCAGCAGTGTGACAAATCGGACGCCCCAGCATTTT | CASSVTNRTPQHF
TRBJ2-7 | TRBV11-2 | few | NA | TGTGCCAGCAGCTTGGAGACAGATAACGAGCAGTACTTC | CASSLETDNEQYF
TRBJ1-3 | TRBV6-2/TRBV6-3 | NA | NA | TGTGCCAGCAGTTACTCGAGGGGGGGACGAGCAGGGCAGCCGAGCTCTGGAAACACCATATATTTT | CASSYSRGGRAGQPSSGNTIYF
TRBJ2-7 | TRBV4-1 | few | NA | TGCGCCAGCAGGCGCATCGGGGGCGCCTACGAGCAGTACTTC | CASRRIGGAYEQYF
TRBJ1-1 | TRBV29-1 | few | TRBD1 | TGCAGCGTTGAAGGCCTATACAGGGGGAGCACTGAAGCTTTCTTT | CSVEGLYRGSTEAFF
TRBJ2-1 | TRBV5-6 | many | TRBD1 | TGTGCCAGCAGCTTTCCGGGACAGAGCTACAATGAGCAGTTCTTC | CASSFPGQSYNEQFF
TRBJ2-7 | TRBV5-1 | NA | NA | TGCGCCAGCAGCGGAGCGGGTACCGGGTGGGAGCAGTACTTC | CASSGAGTGWEQYF
TRBJ2-1 | TRBV11-2 | few | TRBD2 | TGTGCCAGCAGGCCTATAGCGGGAGGGCCGAGGTTGTTCTTC | CASRPIAGGPRLFF
TRBJ2-1 | TRBV7-2 | few | TRBD2 | TGTGCCAGCAGCGCGGTAGCGGGATATGATGAGCAGTTCTTC | CASSAVAGYDEQFF
TRBJ1-5 | TRBV7-2 | NA | NA | TGTGCCAGCAGCTTGAGGGTGGGAGGGCAGCCCCAGCATTTT | CASSLRVGGQPQHF
TRBJ1-5 | TRBV20-1 | many | TRBD1 | TGCAGTGCTAGAAGCCCGGGACAGGGGGGTAGAGAGCCCCAGCATTTT | CSARSPGQGGREPQHF
TRBJ2-5 | TRBV7-8 | few | NA | TGTGCCAGCAGCGAAGGGATTCAAGAGACCCAGTACTTC | CASSEGIQETQYF
TRBJ2-1 | TRBV12-3/TRBV12-4 | NA | NA | TGTGCCACGCAGGGCCCCCGGTTCTCCTACAATGAGCAGTTCTTC | CATQGPRFSYNEQFF
TRBJ2-3 | TRBV12-3/TRBV12-4 | NA | NA | TGTGCCAGCAGTTTAGTATCAGGGGTCGGTACGCAGTATTTT | CASSLVSGVGTQYF
TRBJ2-3 | TRBV5-1 | NA | NA | TGCGCCAGCAGCTTGGGACCGATCTATGGAGATACGCAGTATTTT | CASSLGPIYGDTQYF
TRBJ2-2 | TRBV15 | few | NA | TGTGCCACCAGCAGCCTGGGGCTCGACACCGGGGAGCTGTTTTTT | CATSSLGLDTGELFF
TRBJ1-3 | TRBV20-1 | NA | NA | TGCAGTGCTAGAGATCCTCAGCGAAACACCATATATTTT | CSARDPQRNTIYF
TRBJ2-1 | TRBV12-3/TRBV12-4 | NA | TRBD2 | TGTGCCAGCAGTCCCCTAGCGGCTGACAATGAGCAGTTCTTC | CASSPLAADNEQFF